Listed below are T cell receptor beta chains from one sample, sequenced in a study of blood T cell repertoires in COVID-19. Data came from immunoSEQ multiplex PCR; TCRdb stores just in-frame clones and leaves some out. The table records about 250,000 clones, approximately 85% of them present only once. The sequenced sample consisted of peripheral blood. These receptors were obtained from a human donor with COVID-19, enrolled during active disease. The donor label of this sample is uncertain. Each CDR3 is given with its conserved first and last residue. Each record gives: V gene, clone size, J gene, CDR3 protein. Rows may omit the clone size; those that give it use once, few, many or a size class.

v_gene: TRBV9
abundance: .
j_gene: TRBJ2-7
CDR3aa: CASSATGTGRYEQYF

v_gene: TRBV28
abundance: .
j_gene: TRBJ1-6
CDR3aa: CASSSPGQGSNSPLHF

v_gene: TRBV15
abundance: .
j_gene: TRBJ1-2
CDR3aa: CATSTTMGQIYGYTF

v_gene: TRBV5-1
abundance: .
j_gene: TRBJ2-7
CDR3aa: CASSFQGGIYEQYF

v_gene: TRBV11-2
abundance: few
j_gene: TRBJ1-5
CDR3aa: CASSAGTERNQPQHF

v_gene: TRBV5-4
abundance: few
j_gene: TRBJ1-2
CDR3aa: CASSHQDRGHGYTF

v_gene: TRBV28
abundance: .
j_gene: TRBJ2-5
CDR3aa: CASTYGGLAQETQYF

v_gene: TRBV2
abundance: .
j_gene: TRBJ1-1
CDR3aa: CASSIRGYNTEAFF

v_gene: TRBV13
abundance: .
j_gene: TRBJ2-1
CDR3aa: CASSLGPTGEFF

v_gene: TRBV30
abundance: .
j_gene: TRBJ1-4
CDR3aa: CAWNTGTGSEKLFF

v_gene: TRBV7-2
abundance: .
j_gene: TRBJ2-7
CDR3aa: CASSSLTRAPGTYEQYF

v_gene: TRBV7-2
abundance: few
j_gene: TRBJ2-7
CDR3aa: CASSSGLAGALGEQYF

v_gene: TRBV7-3
abundance: .
j_gene: TRBJ2-2
CDR3aa: CASSSWTSGNTGELFF

v_gene: TRBV9
abundance: .
j_gene: TRBJ1-3
CDR3aa: CASSAQITSGNTIYF

v_gene: TRBV9
abundance: .
j_gene: TRBJ1-1
CDR3aa: CASSPSPGTEAFF

v_gene: TRBV5-4
abundance: once
j_gene: TRBJ2-3
CDR3aa: CASSPFRQGSTDTQYF

v_gene: TRBV14
abundance: .
j_gene: TRBJ1-2
CDR3aa: CASSQDSGTGGPYGYTF

v_gene: TRBV27
abundance: .
j_gene: TRBJ1-2
CDR3aa: CASSFYGDRALYGYTF

v_gene: TRBV12-3/TRBV12-4
abundance: .
j_gene: TRBJ2-7
CDR3aa: CASSPGYSEQYF

v_gene: TRBV6-5
abundance: .
j_gene: TRBJ2-3
CDR3aa: CASTPEWASTDTQYF

v_gene: TRBV2
abundance: .
j_gene: TRBJ1-2
CDR3aa: CASSEIFSMRDYGYTF

v_gene: TRBV6-2/TRBV6-3
abundance: few
j_gene: TRBJ2-5
CDR3aa: CASSRTDNRETQYF

v_gene: TRBV9
abundance: .
j_gene: TRBJ1-2
CDR3aa: CASSGPPGQAHYGYTF

v_gene: TRBV5-6
abundance: .
j_gene: TRBJ2-2
CDR3aa: CASSLIVLAGGVYGELFF

v_gene: TRBV12-3/TRBV12-4
abundance: .
j_gene: TRBJ2-5
CDR3aa: CASSYRDQETQYF

v_gene: TRBV5-4
abundance: few
j_gene: TRBJ2-2
CDR3aa: CASSDLAGPPTGELFF

v_gene: TRBV28
abundance: .
j_gene: TRBJ2-1
CDR3aa: CASTTTGRNEQFF

v_gene: TRBV7-2
abundance: once
j_gene: TRBJ1-1
CDR3aa: CASSTMAGGNTEAFF

v_gene: TRBV10-3
abundance: .
j_gene: TRBJ2-3
CDR3aa: CAISNIPGTRRTDTQYF

v_gene: TRBV19
abundance: .
j_gene: TRBJ2-7
CDR3aa: CASSIQRQGIYEQYF

v_gene: TRBV19
abundance: medium-sized
j_gene: TRBJ2-7
CDR3aa: CASSMGLADREQYF

v_gene: TRBV7-6
abundance: .
j_gene: TRBJ2-2
CDR3aa: CASSLHPGTGELFF

v_gene: TRBV30
abundance: few
j_gene: TRBJ1-5
CDR3aa: CAWSGGQLNQPQHF

v_gene: TRBV18
abundance: .
j_gene: TRBJ1-1
CDR3aa: CASSTGGGGQMVTEAFF

v_gene: TRBV9
abundance: few
j_gene: TRBJ2-1
CDR3aa: CASSLIQGEQFF

v_gene: TRBV7-2
abundance: .
j_gene: TRBJ2-7
CDR3aa: CASSFGTPLEQYF

v_gene: TRBV6-1
abundance: few
j_gene: TRBJ1-6
CDR3aa: CASSESGGRNSPLHF

v_gene: TRBV9
abundance: .
j_gene: TRBJ2-1
CDR3aa: CASRGHNEQFF

v_gene: TRBV5-1
abundance: .
j_gene: TRBJ1-3
CDR3aa: CASSLGLQSTGNTIYF

v_gene: TRBV4-1
abundance: .
j_gene: TRBJ2-2
CDR3aa: CASSLPSGNTGELFF

v_gene: TRBV14
abundance: .
j_gene: TRBJ1-1
CDR3aa: CASSQDTGEHTEAFF

v_gene: TRBV5-1
abundance: .
j_gene: TRBJ2-5
CDR3aa: CASSLQPTQETQYF

v_gene: TRBV30
abundance: .
j_gene: TRBJ1-6
CDR3aa: CAWSEDSSYNSPLHF

v_gene: TRBV18
abundance: .
j_gene: TRBJ2-7
CDR3aa: CASSPPQVSYEQYF

v_gene: TRBV16
abundance: .
j_gene: TRBJ2-7
CDR3aa: CASSSTSGRFNEQYF

v_gene: TRBV11-2
abundance: .
j_gene: TRBJ2-7
CDR3aa: CASSLDRESSYEQYF

v_gene: TRBV6-5
abundance: .
j_gene: TRBJ1-4
CDR3aa: CASSFLGQPGEKLFF

v_gene: TRBV30
abundance: .
j_gene: TRBJ1-6
CDR3aa: CAWSVILGAGNSPLHF

v_gene: TRBV7-9
abundance: .
j_gene: TRBJ1-4
CDR3aa: CASSSNRGPNEKLFF

v_gene: TRBV6-5
abundance: few
j_gene: TRBJ1-5
CDR3aa: CATSPMEARPQHF

v_gene: TRBV25-1
abundance: .
j_gene: TRBJ1-4
CDR3aa: CASSESGTAEKLFF

v_gene: TRBV3-1/TRBV3-2
abundance: .
j_gene: TRBJ2-5
CDR3aa: CASSQGLAGTEGIETQYF

v_gene: TRBV25-1
abundance: .
j_gene: TRBJ2-3
CDR3aa: CASTTAGPDTQYF